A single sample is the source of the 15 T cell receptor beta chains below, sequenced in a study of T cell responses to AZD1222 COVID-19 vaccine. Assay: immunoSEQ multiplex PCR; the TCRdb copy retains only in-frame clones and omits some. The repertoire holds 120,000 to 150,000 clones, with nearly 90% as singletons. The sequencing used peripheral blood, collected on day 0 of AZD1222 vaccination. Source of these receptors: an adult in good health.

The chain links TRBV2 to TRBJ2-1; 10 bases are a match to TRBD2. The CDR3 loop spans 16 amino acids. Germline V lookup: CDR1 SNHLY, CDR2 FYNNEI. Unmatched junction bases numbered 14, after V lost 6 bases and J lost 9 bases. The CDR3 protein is CASRGTSGIGSGEQFF. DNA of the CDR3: TGTGCCAGCAGGGGAACTAGCGGGATCGGTTCCGGTGAGCAGTTCTTC.

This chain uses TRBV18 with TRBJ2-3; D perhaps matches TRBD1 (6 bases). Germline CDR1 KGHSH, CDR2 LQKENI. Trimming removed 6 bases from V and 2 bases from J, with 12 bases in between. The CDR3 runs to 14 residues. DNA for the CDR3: TGTGCCAGCTCCTCGGACAGCTACACAGATACGCAGTATTTT. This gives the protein CASSSDSYTDTQYF.

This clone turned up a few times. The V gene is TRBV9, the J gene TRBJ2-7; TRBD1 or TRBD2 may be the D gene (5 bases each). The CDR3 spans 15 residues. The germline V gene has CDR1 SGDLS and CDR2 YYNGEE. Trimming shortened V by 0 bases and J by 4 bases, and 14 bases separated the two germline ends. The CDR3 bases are TGTGCCAGCAGCGTAGGCCGGGGCTCGCTATACGAGCAGTACTTC. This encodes CASSVGRGSLYEQYF.

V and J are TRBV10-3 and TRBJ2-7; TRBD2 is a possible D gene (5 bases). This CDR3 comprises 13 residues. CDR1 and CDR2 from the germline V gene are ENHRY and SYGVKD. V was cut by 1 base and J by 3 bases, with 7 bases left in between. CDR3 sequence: CAISELAGYEQYF. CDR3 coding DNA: TGTGCCATCAGTGAGTTGGCGGGCTACGAGCAGTACTTC.

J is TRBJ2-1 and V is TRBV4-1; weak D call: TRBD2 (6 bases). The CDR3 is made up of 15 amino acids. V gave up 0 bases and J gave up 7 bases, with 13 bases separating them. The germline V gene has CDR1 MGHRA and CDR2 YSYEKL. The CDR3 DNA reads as TGCGCCAGCAGCCAAGATTATTCGGGGAGGAATGAGCAGTTCTTC. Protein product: CASSQDYSGRNEQFF.

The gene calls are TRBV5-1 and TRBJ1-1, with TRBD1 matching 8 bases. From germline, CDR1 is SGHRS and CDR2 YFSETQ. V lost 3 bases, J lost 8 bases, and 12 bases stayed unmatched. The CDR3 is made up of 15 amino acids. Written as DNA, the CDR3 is TGCGCCAGCAGCTCCCTCACAGGGGGGCGGGGGGAAGCTTTCTTT. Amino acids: CASSSLTGGRGEAFF.

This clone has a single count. The CDR3 region has the DNA TGTGCCAGCAGCCCCGGACAGGCCGGGAGGTCTGAAGCTTTCTTT. This codes for CASSPGQAGRSEAFF. This chain uses TRBV6-5 with TRBJ1-1, with 7 bases lining up with TRBD1. Germline V gene lookup returns CDR1 MNHEY and CDR2 SVGAGI. This CDR3 region has 15 residues. Trimming removed 6 bases from V and 6 bases from J; junction bases left unmatched: 13.

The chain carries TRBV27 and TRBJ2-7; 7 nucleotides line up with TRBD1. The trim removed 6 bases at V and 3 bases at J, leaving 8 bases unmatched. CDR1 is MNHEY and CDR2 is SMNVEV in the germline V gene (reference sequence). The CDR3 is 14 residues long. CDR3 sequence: CASRNLAGGYEQYF. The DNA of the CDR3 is TGTGCCAGCAGAAACCTAGCAGGGGGCTACGAGCAGTACTTC.

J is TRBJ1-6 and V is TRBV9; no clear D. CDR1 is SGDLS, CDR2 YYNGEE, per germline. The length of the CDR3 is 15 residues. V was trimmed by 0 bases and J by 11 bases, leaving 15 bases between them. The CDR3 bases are TGTGCCAGCAGCGTAGATTTACAGCTTAAGACACCCCTCCACTTT. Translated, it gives CASSVDLQLKTPLHF.

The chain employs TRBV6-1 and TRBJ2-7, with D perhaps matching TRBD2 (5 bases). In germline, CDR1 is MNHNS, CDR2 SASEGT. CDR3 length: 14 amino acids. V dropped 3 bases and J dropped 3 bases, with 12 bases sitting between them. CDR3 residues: CASSEGASGYEQYF. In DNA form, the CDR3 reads TGTGCCAGCAGTGAGGGCGCCAGCGGCTACGAGCAGTACTTC.

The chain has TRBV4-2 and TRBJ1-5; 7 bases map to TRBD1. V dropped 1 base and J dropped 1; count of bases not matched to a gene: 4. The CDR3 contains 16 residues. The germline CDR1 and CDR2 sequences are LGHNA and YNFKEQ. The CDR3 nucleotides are TGTGCCAGCAGCCAAGCTGTACAGGGGAGCAATCAGCCCCAGCATTTT. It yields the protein CASSQAVQGSNQPQHF.

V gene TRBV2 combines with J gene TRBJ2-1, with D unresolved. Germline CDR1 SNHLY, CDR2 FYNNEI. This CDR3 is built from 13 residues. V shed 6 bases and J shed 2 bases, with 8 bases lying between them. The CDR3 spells CASRSGAYNEQFF. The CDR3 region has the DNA TGTGCCAGCAGAAGTGGGGCCTACAATGAGCAGTTCTTC.

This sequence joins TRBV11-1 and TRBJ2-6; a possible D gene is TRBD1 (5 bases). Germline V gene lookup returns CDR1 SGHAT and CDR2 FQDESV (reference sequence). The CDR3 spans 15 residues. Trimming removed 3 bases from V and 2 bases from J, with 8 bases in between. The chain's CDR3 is CASSLGLTGANVLTF. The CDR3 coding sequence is TGTGCCAGCAGCTTGGGGCTTACTGGGGCCAACGTCCTGACTTTC.

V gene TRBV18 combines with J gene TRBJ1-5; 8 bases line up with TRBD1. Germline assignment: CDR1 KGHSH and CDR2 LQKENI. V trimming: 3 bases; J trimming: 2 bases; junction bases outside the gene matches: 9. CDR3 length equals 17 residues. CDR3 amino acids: CASSPTGAGVGNQPQHF. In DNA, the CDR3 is TGTGCCAGCTCACCGACAGGGGCGGGTGTGGGCAATCAGCCCCAGCATTTT. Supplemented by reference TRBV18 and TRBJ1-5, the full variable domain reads NAGVMQNPRHLVRRRGQEARLRCSPMKGHSHVYWYRQLPEEGLKFMVYLQKENIIDESGMPKERFSAEFPKEGPSILRIQQVVRGDSAAYFCASSPTGAGVGNQPQHFGDGTRLSIL.

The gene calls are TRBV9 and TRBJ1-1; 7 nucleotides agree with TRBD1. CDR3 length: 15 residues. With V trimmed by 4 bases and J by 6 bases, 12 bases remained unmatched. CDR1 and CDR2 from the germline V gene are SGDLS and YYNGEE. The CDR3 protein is CASSLLSTQGPEAFF. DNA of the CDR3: TGTGCCAGCAGCCTACTCTCGACACAGGGGCCTGAAGCTTTCTTT. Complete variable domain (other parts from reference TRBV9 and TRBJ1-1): DSGVTQTPKHLITATGQRVTLRCSPRSGDLSVYWYQQSLDQGLQFLIQYYNGEERAKGNILERFSAQQFPDLHSELNLSSLELGDSALYFCASSLLSTQGPEAFFGQGTRLTVV.